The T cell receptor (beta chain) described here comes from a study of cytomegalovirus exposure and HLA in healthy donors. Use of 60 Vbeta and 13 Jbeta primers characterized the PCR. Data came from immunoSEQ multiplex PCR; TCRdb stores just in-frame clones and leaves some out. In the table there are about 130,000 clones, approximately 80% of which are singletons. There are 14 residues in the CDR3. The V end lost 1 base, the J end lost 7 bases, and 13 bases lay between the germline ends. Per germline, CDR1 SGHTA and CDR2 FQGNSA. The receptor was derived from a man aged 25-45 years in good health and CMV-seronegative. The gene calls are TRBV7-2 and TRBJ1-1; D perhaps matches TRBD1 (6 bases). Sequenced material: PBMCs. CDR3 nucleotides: TGTGCCAGCAGCTTAGTAGGGGGGGAAGGTGAAGCTTTCTTT. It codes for CASSLVGGEGEAFF.